Shown below are 11 T cell receptor beta chains from a single sample sequenced in a study of T cell responses to AZD1222 COVID-19 vaccine. Sequencing used immunoSEQ multiplex PCR; TCRdb keeps in-frame clones, though not all of them. Of approximately 170,000 clones listed, roughly nine tenths were seen once; the top ten hold 6.9%. Material: peripheral blood, obtained on day 0 of AZD1222 vaccination. All receptors come from an adult in good health.

The chain links TRBV27 to TRBJ2-3; maybe TRBD1 (5 bases). Germline V gene sequence: CDR1 MNHEY, CDR2 SMNVEV (reference sequence). This CDR3 comprises 14 residues. V gave up 1 base and J gave up 3 bases, with 8 bases separating them. The CDR3 coding sequence is TGTGCCAGCAGTTTATGGGGCAGAACAGATACGCAGTATTTT. The encoded protein is CASSLWGRTDTQYF.

The chain has TRBV4-3 and TRBJ1-6; perhaps TRBD1 as D (5 bases). The CDR3 spans 16 residues. Trimming removed 0 bases from V and 3 bases from J, with 9 bases in between. Germline V gene sequence: CDR1 LGHNA, CDR2 YSLEER. The CDR3 nucleotides read TGCGCCAGCAGCCAAGATCGAGGGGTCTATAATTCACCCCTCCACTTT. This encodes CASSQDRGVYNSPLHF.

V and J are TRBV9 and TRBJ1-2; D remains unclear. The V end was cut by 4 bases, the J end by 8 bases, with 12 bases between. Germline CDR1 is SGDLS and CDR2 is YYNGEE. The CDR3 sequence is 12 residues long. The CDR3 DNA sequence: TGTGCCAGCAGCCCCACCGTTGGGGGCTACACCTTC. This translates into CASSPTVGGYTF.

This chain links TRBV6-5 with TRBJ1-5; perhaps TRBD1 as D (5 bases). V lost 6 bases, J lost 3 bases, and 15 bases lay in between. CDR1 and CDR2 (germline): MNHEY, SVGAGI. CDR3 length: 15 amino acids. In DNA, the CDR3 is TGTGCCAGCAGGCAGGGACTGGGGGTCAATCAGCCCCAGCATTTT. It translates to CASRQGLGVNQPQHF.

The chain links TRBV18 to TRBJ2-2; D is possibly TRBD2 (6 bases). In germline, CDR1 is KGHSH, CDR2 LQKENI. The CDR3 is 15 residues long. V lost 3 bases and J 0 bases, leaving 8 bases between the germline ends. Here the CDR3 reads CASSPWEANTGELFF. Here the CDR3 DNA reads TGTGCCAGCTCACCGTGGGAGGCGAACACCGGGGAGCTGTTTTTT.

V and J are TRBV5-4 and TRBJ2-1, with D tentatively TRBD2 (6 bases). The CDR3 runs to 12 residues. V was cut by 4 bases and J by 13 bases, with 15 bases left in between. Germline CDR1 SGHNT, CDR2 YYREEE (reference sequence). CDR3: CASSAAGSRQFF. DNA for the CDR3: TGTGCCAGCAGCGCGGCCGGGAGCCGTCAGTTCTTC.

V and J are TRBV19 and TRBJ1-1, with D possibly matching TRBD1 (5 bases). Germline V lookup: CDR1 LNHDA, CDR2 SQIVND (reference sequence). CDR3 size: 14 residues. Trimming cost V 5 bases and J 5 bases, with 15 bases left between them. The CDR3 sequence is CASSAGDRVTEAFF. CDR3 bases: TGTGCCAGTAGTGCCGGGGACCGGGTGACTGAAGCTTTCTTT.

V is TRBV7-2 and J is TRBJ2-5, with 14 bases lining up with TRBD2. This CDR3 contains 17 residues. V shed 2 bases, J shed 5 bases, and the junction held 7 bases outside the gene matches. Germline V gene data show CDR1 as SGHTA and CDR2 as FQGNSA. The CDR3 loop reads CASSLTGLAGVNETQYF. CDR3 nucleotide sequence: TGTGCCAGCAGCTTAACGGGACTAGCGGGGGTCAATGAGACCCAGTACTTC.

Points on this clone: The same CDR3 is also encoded by other DNA sequences in this sample. The chain is built from TRBV5-1 and TRBJ1-4; D perhaps matches TRBD1 (6 bases). Germline CDR1 and CDR2: SGHRS and YFSETQ. The length of the CDR3 is 14 residues. V lost 4 bases to trimming and J lost 7 bases, with 14 bases between them. CDR3 residues: CASSLGGLGEKLFF. The CDR3 DNA sequence: TGCGCCAGCAGCCTGGGGGGGCTTGGTGAAAAACTGTTTTTT.

This sequence joins TRBV19 and TRBJ2-4; the D gene could be TRBD1 or TRBD2 (6 bases each). The CDR3 length is 16 residues. The V gene's germline CDR1 is LNHDA and CDR2 SQIVND (reference sequence). Trimming removed 1 base from V and 0 bases from J, with 10 bases in between. The CDR3 here is CASSIAGALAKNIQYF. The DNA for the CDR3 is TGTGCCAGTAGTATAGCGGGGGCCCTAGCCAAAAACATTCAGTACTTC.

The chain recombines TRBV30 with TRBJ1-3; no clear D. Germline values: CDR1 GTSNPN, CDR2 SVGIG (reference sequence). The germline V and J ends were trimmed by 4 bases and 2 bases, with 9 bases remaining between them. There are 13 residues in the CDR3. The CDR3 is CAWIPTAGNTIYF. The CDR3 region has the DNA TGTGCCTGGATCCCCACAGCTGGAAACACCATATATTTT.